Each of the 5 T cell receptor beta chains below was sequenced from the same sample in a study of blood T cell repertoires in COVID-19. Only in-frame clones appear in the TCRdb table, and some are missing; sequencing was by immunoSEQ multiplex PCR. The sample has 250,000 or so clones; 88% are singletons. Sequencing was done on a sample of peripheral blood. The receptors shown here come from a woman aged 40 to 50 who had recovered from COVID-19.

The CDR3 sequence is CASSGQGTGYGYTF. For the CDR3, the DNA is TGTGCCAGCAGTGGACAGGGTACCGGCTATGGCTACACCTTC. The chain is built from TRBV25-1 and TRBJ1-2, with 7 bases lining up with TRBD1. Germline values: CDR1 MGHDK, CDR2 SYGVNS. J gave up 4 bases and V 4 bases, and 6 bases lay outside the gene matches. This CDR3 is built from 14 residues.

V usage is TRBV5-4 and J usage is TRBJ1-1; D ambiguous. V was clipped by 5 bases and J by 0 bases, with 11 bases between them. This CDR3 has 14 amino acids. Germline CDR1 SGHNT, CDR2 YYREEE (reference sequence). CDR3 loop: CASRPGTLNTEAFF. CDR3 bases: TGTGCCAGCAGACCAGGAACTCTGAACACTGAAGCTTTCTTT.

This sequence joins TRBV19 and TRBJ2-1; TRBD2 matches at 7 bases. V dropped 5 bases and J dropped 1; count of bases not matched to a gene: 5. Germline loops: CDR1 LNHDA, CDR2 SQIVND (reference sequence). This CDR3 comprises 15 residues. For the CDR3, the DNA is TGTGCCAGTAGTCGACGGGAGGTATCCTACAATGAGCAGTTCTTC. Translating gives CASSRREVSYNEQFF.

This clone was seen a few times. The rearrangement uses TRBV6-2 or TRBV6-3 and TRBJ1-6, with D unresolved. CDR1 and CDR2 (germline): MNHEY, SVGEGT. The CDR3 runs 12 residues. V dropped 6 bases and J dropped 10 bases, with 10 bases sitting between them. In nucleotides, the CDR3 is TGTGCCAGCAGCCGATGGAGGTCACCCCTCCACTTT. It encodes CASSRWRSPLHF.

CDR3 loop: CASSHTSGSVTYEQYF. As DNA, the CDR3 is TGTGCCAGCAGCCACACTAGCGGGAGTGTCACCTACGAGCAGTACTTC. The chain combines TRBV14 with TRBJ2-7; 11 bases agree with TRBD2. Looked up from germline, CDR1 is SGHDN and CDR2 is FVKESK. The CDR3 length is 16 residues. V shed 3 bases, J shed 2 bases, and the junction held 6 bases outside the gene matches.